This T cell receptor beta chain was documented in a study of regulatory T cells in long-lasting Graves disease. Findings and limits, study-wide: New patients shared around 920 public clonotypes, fewer than the roughly 2,600 shared by persistent patients. TRBV28 was favored in persistent disease, as were TRBJ1-2 and TRBJ2-5. TCR diversity was lower in persistent than newly diagnosed Graves' disease.

Time point here: persistent/refractory GD, antithyroid drugs over 5 years with positive TRAb. The TCR library used RNA extracted from PBMCs. Graves' disease diagnosis used American Thyroid Association guidelines. The CDR3 spans 16 residues. V gave up 5 bases and J gave up 0 bases, with 11 bases separating them. CDR1 MNHNS and CDR2 SASEGT come from the germline V gene. As to this clonotype: Its antigen is undetermined.

According to the study, TCR beta libraries were built with iRepertoire HTBI primers and CDR3-region Arm-PCR. One entry per CDR3 protein results from TCRdb running MiXCR on the multiplex PCR reads. This table has about 460,000 distinct CDR3 sequences, 20% to 25% appearing once. Here the sequenced sample was peripheral blood mononuclear cells (PBMCs), taken when the disease was refractory, from a patient treated with antithyroid drugs. The TCR was taken from a female donor with Graves disease. The chain links TRBV6-1 to TRBJ2-6; a weak D match, TRBD1 (5 bases). Written as DNA, the CDR3 is TGTGCCAGCAGTAAAAGACAGTTCTCTGGGGCCAACGTCCTGACTTTC. It specifies CASSKRQFSGANVLTF.